The 26 T cell receptor beta chains below come from one sample, sequenced in a study of spatial heterogeneity in lung cancer. Study-wide results and caveats: Counts of expanded intratumoral alpha and beta TCRs tracked tumor mutation counts.

Using its own MiXCR run on the 5' RACE reads, TCRdb lists one record per CDR3 protein. The sample consists of roughly 800 distinct CDR3 sequences, more than 15% of them appearing once. Antigens of these TCRs are unknown. This sample's time point: sample taken at primary tumor resection. The material was lung tumor tissue, obtained at surgery. All receptors derive from a male donor with early-stage non-small cell lung cancer.

The V and J genes are TRBV18 and TRBJ2-2; TRBD1 is a possible D gene (8 bases). The CDR3 sequence is 20 residues long. Trimming left V 1 base short and J 1 base short, with 22 bases between. CDR1 KGHSH and CDR2 LQKENI come from the germline V gene. The CDR3 sequence is CASSPLPGGLSGMNTGELFF. In DNA, the CDR3 is TGTGCCAGCTCACCACTACCAGGGGGCTTGAGCGGGATGAACACCGGGGAGCTGTTTTTT.

There are a few counts of this clonotype. The chain employs TRBV12-3 or TRBV12-4 and TRBJ2-1; weak D call: TRBD2 (6 bases). This CDR3 has 16 residues. V lost 5 bases, J lost 4 bases, and 18 bases lay in between. The CDR3 spells CASSPRLLRGYNEQFF. CDR3 bases: TGTGCCAGCAGTCCCCGCCTTTTACGGGGGTACAATGAGCAGTTCTTC.

This clonotype has a handful of counts. The genes are TRBV7-6 and TRBJ1-1, with a tentative D call TRBD1 (5 bases). Germline V gene data show CDR1 as SGHVS and CDR2 as FNYEAQ. The CDR3 is 15 amino acids. V was trimmed by 5 bases and J by 1 base, leaving 14 bases between them. CDR3 amino acids: CASSISGAANTEAFF. For the CDR3, the DNA is TGTGCCAGCAGCATATCCGGGGCCGCGAACACTGAAGCTTTCTTT. Complete variable domain (other parts from reference TRBV7-6 and TRBJ1-1): GAGVSQSPRYKVTKRGQDVALRCDPISGHVSLYWYRQALGQGPEFLTYFNYEAQQDKSGLPNDRFSAERPEGSISTLTIQRTEQRDSAMYRCASSISGAANTEAFFGQGTRLTVV.

This chain joins TRBV4-2 and TRBJ2-2; D may correspond to TRBD1 or TRBD2 (7 bases each). V was trimmed by 3 bases and J by 2 bases, leaving 16 bases between them. The germline gives CDR1 LGHNA, CDR2 YNFKEQ. The CDR3 runs 17 residues. CDR3 sequence reads: CASSQFYRGLNTGELFF. The CDR3 nucleotides read TGTGCCAGCAGCCAGTTTTACAGGGGACTAAACACCGGGGAGCTGTTTTTT.

By share of the sample, this clonotype is medium-sized. The chain recombines TRBV12-5 with TRBJ1-2; D possibly corresponds to TRBD1 (5 bases). Between the trimmed V and J ends, which lost 6 bases and 1 base, there was a span of 18 bases. The CDR3 contains 16 residues. The V gene's germline CDR1 is LGHNT and CDR2 FRNRAP. The CDR3 region is CASGKPAGPNNYGYTF. DNA of the CDR3: TGTGCTAGTGGCAAACCCGCAGGGCCGAATAACTATGGCTACACCTTC.

By frequency in the sample, this clonotype is large. CDR3: CASSTQRDTQYF. Here the CDR3 DNA reads TGTGCCAGCAGCACACAGCGAGATACGCAGTATTTT. The gene calls are TRBV7-9 and TRBJ2-3; D gene uncertain. Trimming took off 5 bases at V and 5 bases at J, with 8 bases between the two ends. Per the germline V gene, CDR1 is SEHNR and CDR2 is FQNEAQ (reference sequence). The CDR3 runs to 12 residues.

This clonotype was picked up a small number of times. The CDR3 is CASSRTQGAKKDTQYF. The CDR3 nucleotides are TGTGCCAGCAGCCGTACCCAGGGGGCGAAGAAAGATACGCAGTATTTT. The V gene is TRBV7-4, the J gene TRBJ2-3; 8 nucleotides align to TRBD1. The J segment lost 5 bases and the V segment lost 5 bases, leaving 12 bases of the junction unmatched. Germline values: CDR1 SGHVT, CDR2 SQSDAQ. There are 16 residues in the CDR3.

This clonotype is judged medium-sized. This sequence joins TRBV25-1 and TRBJ2-5; TRBD1 agrees at 8 bases. V lost 8 bases, J lost 0 bases, and 8 bases stayed unmatched. Germline V gene sequence: CDR1 MGHDK, CDR2 SYGVNS. This CDR3 is 15 amino acids long. The CDR3 DNA is TGTGCCAGCCGCCCCGGACAGGGCGACCAAGAGACCCAGTACTTC. Its protein is CASRPGQGDQETQYF. Combining the CDR3 with reference TRBV25-1 and TRBJ2-5 gives the whole variable domain EADIYQTPRYLVIGTGKKITLECSQTMGHDKMYWYQQDPGMELHLIHYSYGVNSTEKGDLSSESTVSRIRTEHFPLTLESARPSHTSQYLCASRPGQGDQETQYFGPGTRLLVL.

This clonotype was seen only a few times. The genes are TRBV5-4 and TRBJ2-7; the match to TRBD2 covers 10 bases. The CDR3 has 15 amino acids. J was trimmed by 1 base and V by 4 bases; bases with no gene match: 5. Germline values: CDR1 SGHNT, CDR2 YYREEE (reference sequence). CDR3 loop: CASSTGLAASYEQYF. DNA of the CDR3: TGTGCCAGCAGCACAGGACTAGCGGCTTCCTACGAGCAGTACTTC.

Here the CDR3 DNA reads TGTGCCAGCAACACGGGGAGAAACACCGGGGAGCTGTTTTTT. It yields the protein CASNTGRNTGELFF. The chain joins TRBV9 to TRBJ2-2; D is possibly TRBD2 (5 bases). V lost 6 bases to trimming and J lost 2 bases, with 11 bases between them. There are 14 residues in the CDR3. Germline CDR1 and CDR2: SGDLS and YYNGEE.

A few counts support this clonotype. V gene TRBV4-3 combines with J gene TRBJ2-5; TRBD2 is a possible D gene (5 bases). V lost 4 bases, J lost 3 bases, and 9 bases lay in between. Per the germline V gene, CDR1 is LGHNA and CDR2 is YSLEER. This CDR3 region has 13 residues. CDR3 bases: TGCGCCAGCAGCCCCCCCGGGGAAGAGACCCAGTACTTC. The encoded protein is CASSPPGEETQYF.

This rearrangement joins TRBV30 to TRBJ1-1; a possible D gene is TRBD1 (5 bases). Germline-derived CDR1 and CDR2 are GTSNPN and SVGIG (reference sequence). The CDR3 loop spans 14 amino acids. The V end lost 5 bases, the J end lost 0 bases, and 13 bases lay between the germline ends. CDR3 sequence (DNA): TGTGCCTGGGACCCCGAGGGGATGAACACTGAAGCTTTCTTT. Amino acids: CAWDPEGMNTEAFF.

This clonotype was recorded a few times. The genes are TRBV27 and TRBJ1-1; D is unclear. Germline V gene sequence: CDR1 MNHEY, CDR2 SMNVEV (reference sequence). CDR3 size: 13 residues. V lost 4 bases, J lost 4 bases, and 10 bases lay in between. CDR3 in DNA: TGTGCCAGCAGTTCCTCTCGTCTCACTGAAGCTTTCTTT. Translated: CASSSSRLTEAFF.

V usage is TRBV7-9 and J usage is TRBJ1-4, with 7 bases that match TRBD1. The length of the CDR3 is 18 residues. Trimming at V came to 3 bases and at J to 3 bases, leaving 13 bases not matched to a gene. Germline CDR1 reads SEHNR; CDR2 reads FQNEAQ (reference sequence). CDR3 loop: CASSFRGHPGQPNEKLFF. Written as DNA, the CDR3 is TGTGCCAGCAGCTTTAGGGGTCATCCGGGACAGCCTAATGAAAAACTGTTTTTT.

This clonotype was seen a few times. The V gene is TRBV5-1, the J gene TRBJ1-2; no firm D call. Germline values: CDR1 SGHRS, CDR2 YFSETQ. The ends were cut back, 4 bases at V and 5 bases at J, with 18 bases in the middle. The CDR3 length is 15 residues. The chain's CDR3 is CASSLGPAVSYGYTF. DNA of the CDR3: TGCGCCAGCAGCCTAGGCCCCGCTGTGAGTTATGGCTACACCTTC.

This clonotype is medium-sized by share. The chain joins TRBV7-8 to TRBJ2-3; tentative D call: TRBD2 (6 bases). The CDR3 has 16 amino acids. Trimming took 4 bases from V and 2 from J, leaving 16 bases between them. From germline, CDR1 is SGHVS and CDR2 FQNEAQ. The CDR3 DNA sequence: TGTGCCAGCAGCTCGAGAGACGGGAGTCCCACAGATACGCAGTATTTT. This sequence encodes CASSSRDGSPTDTQYF.

In its sample, this clonotype is medium-sized. V and J are TRBV20-1 and TRBJ2-5; D is possibly TRBD2 (6 bases). The CDR3 has 15 residues. Trimming left V 5 bases short and J 1 base short, with 17 bases between. CDR1 DFQATT and CDR2 SNEGSKA come from the germline V gene (reference sequence). CDR3 DNA sequence: TGCAGTGCTCCGCGGGGTAGCGGAAGCCAAGAGACCCAGTACTTC. It is translated as CSAPRGSGSQETQYF.

The chain employs TRBV6-6 and TRBJ1-3; D might be TRBD1 (6 bases). Trimming cost V 5 bases and J 2 bases, with 10 bases left between them. Germline CDR1 reads MNHNY; CDR2 reads SVGAGI (reference sequence). This CDR3 has 14 amino acids. The DNA for the CDR3 is TGTGCCAGCAGTACGGGGGGGCCTGGAAACACCATATATTTT. This translates into CASSTGGPGNTIYF.

By share, this clonotype ranks as medium-sized. The chain carries TRBV14 and TRBJ2-2, with D uncertain. Looked up from germline, CDR1 is SGHDN and CDR2 is FVKESK. Trimming stripped 4 bases from V and 6 bases from J, with 3 bases between. The CDR3 has 11 amino acids. CDR3 protein: CASSRAGELFF. The CDR3 DNA reads TGTGCCAGCAGCCGTGCCGGGGAGCTGTTTTTT.

The chain joins TRBV7-2 to TRBJ1-1; 10 bases map to TRBD1. Germline CDR1 SGHTA, CDR2 FQGNSA. With 6 bases clipped from V and 4 bases from J, the junction kept 5 bases outside the gene matches. The CDR3 is 14 amino acids. The CDR3 protein is CASRNRDRGTEAFF. The CDR3 nucleotides are TGTGCCAGCAGGAACCGGGACAGGGGCACTGAAGCTTTCTTT.

A note on this clonotype: A read error may explain this, as a much larger clone is one base away. The rearrangement uses TRBV7-6 and TRBJ2-7; 10 bases match TRBD2. This CDR3 spans 14 amino acids. In germline, CDR1 is SGHVS, CDR2 FNYEAQ. J lost 5 bases, V lost 4 bases, and 5 bases had no gene match. This CDR3 is CASSSTSGAHEQYF. For the CDR3, the DNA is TGTGCCAGCAGCTCAACTAGCGGGGCACACGAGCAGTACTTC.

By share, this clonotype ranks as large (0.1 to 1%). This chain links TRBV25-1 with TRBJ1-5; D unclear. Germline V gene sequence: CDR1 MGHDK, CDR2 SYGVNS. The V end lost 3 bases, the J end lost 2 bases, and 5 bases lay between the germline ends. The CDR3 consists of 13 residues. The CDR3 sequence: CASSEGGNQPQHF. The CDR3 DNA reads TGTGCCAGCAGTGAGGGAGGCAATCAGCCCCAGCATTTT.

This clonotype was counted a few times. The chain joins TRBV6-2 or TRBV6-3 to TRBJ2-1; 10 bases fit TRBD2. Trimming at V came to 0 bases and at J to 1 base, leaving 21 bases not matched to a gene. CDR1 and CDR2 (germline): MNHEY, SVGEGT. The CDR3 is made up of 23 amino acids. The CDR3 reads CASSYSRGARASGRKESYNEQFF. CDR3 nucleotides: TGTGCCAGCAGTTACTCGAGAGGCGCTAGGGCTAGCGGGAGAAAGGAATCCTACAATGAGCAGTTCTTC.

By share, this clonotype ranks as medium-sized. The CDR3 is CASSRSGPDYNEQFF. Here the CDR3 DNA reads TGTGCCAGCAGTCGAAGCGGGCCGGACTACAATGAGCAGTTCTTC. The V call is TRBV6-5, the J call TRBJ2-1; possible D gene TRBD2, 6 bases. CDR1 and CDR2 from the germline V gene are MNHEY and SVGAGI. Trimming shortened V by 5 bases and J by 3 bases, and 14 bases separated the two germline ends. There are 15 residues in the CDR3.

This clonotype showed up just a few times. The chain combines TRBV5-1 with TRBJ1-6, with D possibly matching TRBD1 (6 bases). The V and J ends lost 4 bases and 3 bases respectively, with 11 bases between them. Germline V gives CDR1 SGHRS, CDR2 YFSETQ. CDR3 length: 15 residues. CDR3 loop: CASSEGQIYNSPLHF. The CDR3 bases are TGCGCCAGCAGCGAAGGACAGATCTATAATTCACCCCTCCACTTT.

This clonotype turned up a few times. The CDR3 region is CASSSVGLAQGDTQYF. The CDR3, as DNA: TGTGCCAGCAGCTCAGTTGGACTAGCACAAGGAGATACGCAGTATTTT. The rearrangement joins TRBV5-4 to TRBJ2-3; 8 bases are a match to TRBD2. The CDR3 is 16 amino acids. CDR1 SGHNT and CDR2 YYREEE come from the germline V gene (reference sequence). V was pared by 3 bases and J by 5 bases, with 11 bases of the junction left unmatched.